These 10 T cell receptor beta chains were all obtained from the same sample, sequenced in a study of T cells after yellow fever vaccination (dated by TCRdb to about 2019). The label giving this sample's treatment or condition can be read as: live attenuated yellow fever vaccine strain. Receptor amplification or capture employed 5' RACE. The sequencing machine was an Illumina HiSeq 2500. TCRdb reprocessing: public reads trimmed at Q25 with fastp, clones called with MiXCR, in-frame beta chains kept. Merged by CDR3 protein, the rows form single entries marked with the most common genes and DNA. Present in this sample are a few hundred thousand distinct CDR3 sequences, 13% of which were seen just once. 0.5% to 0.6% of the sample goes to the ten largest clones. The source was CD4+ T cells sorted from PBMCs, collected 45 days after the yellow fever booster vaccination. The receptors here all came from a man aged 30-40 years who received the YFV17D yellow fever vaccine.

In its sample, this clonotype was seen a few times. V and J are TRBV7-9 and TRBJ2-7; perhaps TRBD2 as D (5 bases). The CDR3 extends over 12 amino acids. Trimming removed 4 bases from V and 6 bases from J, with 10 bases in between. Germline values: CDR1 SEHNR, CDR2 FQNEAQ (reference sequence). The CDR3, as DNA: TGTGCCAGCAGCTCGACTACGTCCGAGCAGTACTTC. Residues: CASSSTTSEQYF.

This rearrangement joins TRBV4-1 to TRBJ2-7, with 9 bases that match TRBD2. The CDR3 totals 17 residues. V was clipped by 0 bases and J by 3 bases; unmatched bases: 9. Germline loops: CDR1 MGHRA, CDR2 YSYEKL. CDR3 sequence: CASSQDIGLAGFYEQYF. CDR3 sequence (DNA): TGCGCCAGCAGCCAAGATATCGGGCTAGCGGGATTCTACGAGCAGTACTTC.

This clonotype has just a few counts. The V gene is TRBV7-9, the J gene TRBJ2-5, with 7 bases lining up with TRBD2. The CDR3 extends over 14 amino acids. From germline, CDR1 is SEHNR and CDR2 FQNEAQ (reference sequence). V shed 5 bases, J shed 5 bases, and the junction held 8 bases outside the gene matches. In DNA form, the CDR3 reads TGTGCCAGCAGCATAATATTGGGGGGGGAGACCCAGTACTTC. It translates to CASSIILGGETQYF.

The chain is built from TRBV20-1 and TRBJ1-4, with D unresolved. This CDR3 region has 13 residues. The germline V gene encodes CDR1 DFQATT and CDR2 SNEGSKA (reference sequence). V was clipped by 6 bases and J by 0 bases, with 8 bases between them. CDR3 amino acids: CSASGATNEKLFF. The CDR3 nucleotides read TGCAGTGCCTCGGGTGCAACTAATGAAAAACTGTTTTTT.

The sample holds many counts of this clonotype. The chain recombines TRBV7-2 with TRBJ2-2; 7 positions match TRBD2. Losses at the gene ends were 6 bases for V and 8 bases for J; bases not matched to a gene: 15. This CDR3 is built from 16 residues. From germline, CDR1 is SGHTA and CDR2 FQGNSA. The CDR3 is CASRSPERDWRGELFF. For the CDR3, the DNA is TGTGCCAGCAGGTCCCCGGAGCGGGATTGGAGGGGGGAGCTGTTTTTT.

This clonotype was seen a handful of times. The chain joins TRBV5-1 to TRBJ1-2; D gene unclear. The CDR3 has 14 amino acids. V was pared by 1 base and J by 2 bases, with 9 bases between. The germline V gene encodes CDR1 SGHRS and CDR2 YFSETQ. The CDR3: CASSLFIGNYGYTF. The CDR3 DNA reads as TGCGCCAGCAGCTTGTTTATAGGGAACTATGGCTACACCTTC.

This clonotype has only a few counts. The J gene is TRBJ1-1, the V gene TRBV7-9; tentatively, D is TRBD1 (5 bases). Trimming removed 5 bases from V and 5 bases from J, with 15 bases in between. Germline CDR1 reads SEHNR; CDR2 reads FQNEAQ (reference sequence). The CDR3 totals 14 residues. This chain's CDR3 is CASSRDPGGTEAFF. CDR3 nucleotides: TGTGCCAGCAGCCGGGACCCAGGTGGGACTGAAGCTTTCTTT.

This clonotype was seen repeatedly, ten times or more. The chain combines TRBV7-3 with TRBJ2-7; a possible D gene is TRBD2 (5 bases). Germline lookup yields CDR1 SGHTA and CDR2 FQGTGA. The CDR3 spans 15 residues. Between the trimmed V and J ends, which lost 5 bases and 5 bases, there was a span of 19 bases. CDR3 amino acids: CASSQKAGFSDEQYF. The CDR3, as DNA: TGTGCCAGCAGCCAAAAGGCCGGATTTAGCGACGAGCAGTACTTC.

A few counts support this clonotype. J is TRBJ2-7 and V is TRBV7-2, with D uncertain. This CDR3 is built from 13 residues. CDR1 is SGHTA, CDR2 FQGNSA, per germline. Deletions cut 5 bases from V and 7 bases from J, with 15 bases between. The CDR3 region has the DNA TGTGCCAGCAGCCCAAACTGGGTCGGGGAGCAGTACTTC. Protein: CASSPNWVGEQYF.

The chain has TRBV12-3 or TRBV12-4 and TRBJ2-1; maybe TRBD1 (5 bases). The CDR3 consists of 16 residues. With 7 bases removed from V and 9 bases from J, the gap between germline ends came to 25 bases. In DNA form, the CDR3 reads TGTGCCAGCAACCTCAGGGCAGGGTATCTTTCTATTGAGCAGTTCTTC. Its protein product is CASNLRAGYLSIEQFF.